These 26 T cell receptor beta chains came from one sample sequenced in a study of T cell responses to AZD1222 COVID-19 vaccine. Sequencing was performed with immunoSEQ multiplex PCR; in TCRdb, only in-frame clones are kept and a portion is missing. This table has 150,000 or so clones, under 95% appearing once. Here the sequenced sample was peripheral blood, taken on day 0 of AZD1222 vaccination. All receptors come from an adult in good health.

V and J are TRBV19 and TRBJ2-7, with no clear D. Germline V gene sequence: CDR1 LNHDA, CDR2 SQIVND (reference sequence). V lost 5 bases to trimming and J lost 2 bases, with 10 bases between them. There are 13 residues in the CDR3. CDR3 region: CASSPTSAYEQYF. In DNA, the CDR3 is TGTGCCAGTAGTCCGACCTCGGCCTACGAGCAGTACTTC.

CDR3 residues: CASSSDGNTIYF. CDR3 nucleotide sequence: TGTGCCAGCAGTTCGGACGGAAACACCATATATTTT. The genes are TRBV27 and TRBJ1-3; no firm D call. V lost 4 bases and J 4 bases, leaving 5 bases between the germline ends. The CDR3 spans 12 residues. Germline V CDR1 and CDR2: MNHEY, SMNVEV (reference sequence).

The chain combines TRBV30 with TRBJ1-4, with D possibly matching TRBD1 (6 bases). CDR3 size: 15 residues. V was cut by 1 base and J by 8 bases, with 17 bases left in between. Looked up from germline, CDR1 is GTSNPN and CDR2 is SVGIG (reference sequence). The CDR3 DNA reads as TGTGCCTGGAGTGGCTCAGCGACAGGAAGGGAAAAACTGTTTTTT. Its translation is CAWSGSATGREKLFF.

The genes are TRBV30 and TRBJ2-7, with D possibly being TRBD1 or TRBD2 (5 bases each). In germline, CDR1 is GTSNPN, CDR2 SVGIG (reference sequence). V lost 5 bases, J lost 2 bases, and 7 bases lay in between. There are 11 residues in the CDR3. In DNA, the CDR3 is TGTGCCTGGGGGGGTCCCTACGAGCAGTACTTC. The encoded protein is CAWGGPYEQYF.

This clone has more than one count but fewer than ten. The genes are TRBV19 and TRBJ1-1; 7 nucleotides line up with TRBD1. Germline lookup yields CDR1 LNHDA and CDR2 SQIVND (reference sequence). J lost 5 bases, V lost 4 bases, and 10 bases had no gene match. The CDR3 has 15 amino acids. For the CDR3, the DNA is TGTGCCAGTAGTACCCGGACAATCAGGGGGACTGAAGCTTTCTTT. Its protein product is CASSTRTIRGTEAFF.

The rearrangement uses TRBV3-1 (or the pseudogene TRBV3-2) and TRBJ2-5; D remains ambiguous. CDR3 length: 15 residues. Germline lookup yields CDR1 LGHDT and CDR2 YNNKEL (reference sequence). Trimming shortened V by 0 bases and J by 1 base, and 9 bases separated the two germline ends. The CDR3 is CASSQEGPPQETQYF. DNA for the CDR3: TGTGCCAGCAGCCAAGAAGGCCCACCCCAAGAGACCCAGTACTTC.

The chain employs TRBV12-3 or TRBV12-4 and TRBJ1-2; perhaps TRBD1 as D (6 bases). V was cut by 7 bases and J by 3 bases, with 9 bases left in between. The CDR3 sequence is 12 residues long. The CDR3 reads CASKGGHYGYTF. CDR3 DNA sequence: TGTGCCAGCAAGGGGGGACACTATGGCTACACCTTC.

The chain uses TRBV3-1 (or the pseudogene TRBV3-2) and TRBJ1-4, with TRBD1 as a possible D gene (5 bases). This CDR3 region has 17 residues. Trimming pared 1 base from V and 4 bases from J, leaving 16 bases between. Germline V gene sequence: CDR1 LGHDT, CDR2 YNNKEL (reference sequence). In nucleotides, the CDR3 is TGTGCCAGCAGCCAAGTTTTAGTCGGGGGAAGTAATGAAAAACTGTTTTTT. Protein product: CASSQVLVGGSNEKLFF.

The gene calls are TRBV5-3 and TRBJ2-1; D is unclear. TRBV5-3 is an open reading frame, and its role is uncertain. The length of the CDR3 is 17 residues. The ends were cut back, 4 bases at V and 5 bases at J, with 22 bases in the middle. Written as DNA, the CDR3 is TGTGCCAGAAGCACCAACTTCAGGCGAAGTGGAGACAATGAGCAGTTCTTC. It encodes CARSTNFRRSGDNEQFF.

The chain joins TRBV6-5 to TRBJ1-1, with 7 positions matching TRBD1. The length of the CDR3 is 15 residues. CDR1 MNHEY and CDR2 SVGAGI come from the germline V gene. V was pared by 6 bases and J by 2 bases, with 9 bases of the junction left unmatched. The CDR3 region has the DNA TGTGCCAGCAGCGTAGCCAGGGGGACAAACACTGAAGCTTTCTTT. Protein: CASSVARGTNTEAFF.

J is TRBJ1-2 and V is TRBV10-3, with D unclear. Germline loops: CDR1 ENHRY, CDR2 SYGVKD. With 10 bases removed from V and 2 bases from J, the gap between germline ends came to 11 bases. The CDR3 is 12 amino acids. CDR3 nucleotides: TGTGCCACCTTAGACACAAACTATGGCTACACCTTC. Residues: CATLDTNYGYTF.

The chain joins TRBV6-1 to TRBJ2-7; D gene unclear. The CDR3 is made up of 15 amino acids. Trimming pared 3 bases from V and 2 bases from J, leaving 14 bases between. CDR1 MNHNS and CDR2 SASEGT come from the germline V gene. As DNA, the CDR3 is TGTGCCAGCAGTGATGGTTCTAATCCCCCCTACGAGCAGTACTTC. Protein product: CASSDGSNPPYEQYF.

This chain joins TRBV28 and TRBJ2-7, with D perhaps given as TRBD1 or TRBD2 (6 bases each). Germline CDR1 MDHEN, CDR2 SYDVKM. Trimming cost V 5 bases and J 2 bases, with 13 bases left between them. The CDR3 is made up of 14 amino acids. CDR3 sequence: CASSPGAQTYEQYF. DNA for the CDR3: TGTGCCAGCAGTCCGGGGGCCCAGACCTACGAGCAGTACTTC.

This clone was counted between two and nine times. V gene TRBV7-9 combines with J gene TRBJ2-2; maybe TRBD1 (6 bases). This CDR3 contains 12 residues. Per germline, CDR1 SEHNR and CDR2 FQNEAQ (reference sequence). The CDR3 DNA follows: TGTGCGGTAGGGGGATATACCGGGGAGCTGTTTTTT. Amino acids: CAVGGYTGELFF.

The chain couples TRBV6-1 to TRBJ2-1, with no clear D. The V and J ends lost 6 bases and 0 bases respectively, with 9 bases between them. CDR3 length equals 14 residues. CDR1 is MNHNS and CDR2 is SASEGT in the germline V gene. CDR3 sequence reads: CASRDLDSYNEQFF. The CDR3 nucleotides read TGTGCCAGCAGGGACCTTGACTCCTACAATGAGCAGTTCTTC.

The CDR3 DNA is TGTGCCAGCAGCCAAACCAGCAGGGTTAATTCACCCCTCCACTTT. Its protein product is CASSQTSRVNSPLHF. V and J are TRBV3-1 (or the pseudogene TRBV3-2) and TRBJ1-6, with D tentatively TRBD1 (5 bases). Germline V gene lookup returns CDR1 LGHDT and CDR2 YNNKEL (reference sequence). Trimming cost V 2 bases and J 6 bases, with 11 bases left between them. The CDR3 runs 15 residues.

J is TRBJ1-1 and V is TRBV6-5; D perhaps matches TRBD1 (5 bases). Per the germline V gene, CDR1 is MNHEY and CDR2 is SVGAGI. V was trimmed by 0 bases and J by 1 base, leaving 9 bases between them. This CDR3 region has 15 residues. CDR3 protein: CASSYSGEGNTEAFF. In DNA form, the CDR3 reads TGTGCCAGCAGTTACTCGGGGGAGGGGAACACTGAAGCTTTCTTT.

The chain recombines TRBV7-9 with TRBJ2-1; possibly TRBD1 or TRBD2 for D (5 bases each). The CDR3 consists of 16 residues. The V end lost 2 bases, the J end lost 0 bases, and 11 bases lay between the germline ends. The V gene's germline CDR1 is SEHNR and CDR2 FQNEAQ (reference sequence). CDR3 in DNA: TGTGCCAGCAGCTTAAATCCAGGGAGCTCCTACAATGAGCAGTTCTTC. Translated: CASSLNPGSSYNEQFF.

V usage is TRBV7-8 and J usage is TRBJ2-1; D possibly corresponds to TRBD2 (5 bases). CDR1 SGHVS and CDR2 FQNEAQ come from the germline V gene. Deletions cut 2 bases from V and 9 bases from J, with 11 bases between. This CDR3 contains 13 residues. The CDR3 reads CASSLIIGVEQFF. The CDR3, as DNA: TGTGCCAGCAGCTTAATCATCGGGGTTGAGCAGTTCTTC.

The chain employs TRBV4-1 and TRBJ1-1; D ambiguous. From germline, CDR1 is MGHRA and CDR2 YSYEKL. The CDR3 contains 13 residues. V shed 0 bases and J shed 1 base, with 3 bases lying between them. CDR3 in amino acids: CASSQEQNTEAFF. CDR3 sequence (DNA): TGCGCCAGCAGCCAAGAGCAGAACACTGAAGCTTTCTTT.

CDR3 in DNA: TGTGCCATCAGTGACCGTCAGGGCCCTAGCAATCAGCCCCAGCATTTT. Amino acids: CAISDRQGPSNQPQHF. This sequence joins TRBV10-3 and TRBJ1-5; perhaps TRBD1 as D (5 bases). CDR1 and CDR2 from the germline V gene are ENHRY and SYGVKD. This CDR3 region has 16 residues. V was cut by 3 bases and J by 0 bases, with 12 bases left in between.

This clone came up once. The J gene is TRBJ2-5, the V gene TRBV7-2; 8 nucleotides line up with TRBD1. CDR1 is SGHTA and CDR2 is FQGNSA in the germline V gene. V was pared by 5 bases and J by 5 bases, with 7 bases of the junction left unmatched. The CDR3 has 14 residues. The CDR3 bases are TGTGCCAGCAGCCCAACAGGGGGTCGGGAGACCCAGTACTTC. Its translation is CASSPTGGRETQYF.

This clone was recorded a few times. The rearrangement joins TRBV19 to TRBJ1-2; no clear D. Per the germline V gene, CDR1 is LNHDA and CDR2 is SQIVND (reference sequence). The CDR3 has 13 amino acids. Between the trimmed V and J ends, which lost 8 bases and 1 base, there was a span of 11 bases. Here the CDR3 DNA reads TGTGCCAGTTTAAATGAGGATAACTATGGCTACACCTTC. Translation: CASLNEDNYGYTF.

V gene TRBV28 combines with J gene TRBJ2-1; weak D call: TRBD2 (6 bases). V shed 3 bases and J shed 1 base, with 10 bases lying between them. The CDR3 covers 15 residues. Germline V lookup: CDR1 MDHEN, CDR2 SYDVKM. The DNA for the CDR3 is TGTGCCAGCAGTTTGAAGCGGGCGTCCTACAATGAGCAGTTCTTC. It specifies CASSLKRASYNEQFF.

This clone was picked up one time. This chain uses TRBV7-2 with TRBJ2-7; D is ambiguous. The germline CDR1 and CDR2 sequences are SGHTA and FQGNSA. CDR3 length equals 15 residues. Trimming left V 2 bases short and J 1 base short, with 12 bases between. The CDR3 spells CASSLWTKGSYEQYF. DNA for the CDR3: TGTGCCAGCAGCTTATGGACGAAGGGATCCTACGAGCAGTACTTC. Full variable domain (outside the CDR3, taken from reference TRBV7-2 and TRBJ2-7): GAGVSQSPSNKVTEKGKDVELRCDPISGHTALYWYRQSLGQGLEFLIYFQGNSAPDKSGLPSDRFSAERTGGSVSTLTIQRTQQEDSAVYLCASSLWTKGSYEQYFGPGTRLTVT.

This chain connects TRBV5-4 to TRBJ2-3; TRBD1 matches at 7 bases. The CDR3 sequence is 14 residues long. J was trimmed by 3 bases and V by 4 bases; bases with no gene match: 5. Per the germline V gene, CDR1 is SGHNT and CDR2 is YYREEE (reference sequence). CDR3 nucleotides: TGTGCCAGCAGCCTTGACAGGGTAACAGATACGCAGTATTTT. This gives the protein CASSLDRVTDTQYF.